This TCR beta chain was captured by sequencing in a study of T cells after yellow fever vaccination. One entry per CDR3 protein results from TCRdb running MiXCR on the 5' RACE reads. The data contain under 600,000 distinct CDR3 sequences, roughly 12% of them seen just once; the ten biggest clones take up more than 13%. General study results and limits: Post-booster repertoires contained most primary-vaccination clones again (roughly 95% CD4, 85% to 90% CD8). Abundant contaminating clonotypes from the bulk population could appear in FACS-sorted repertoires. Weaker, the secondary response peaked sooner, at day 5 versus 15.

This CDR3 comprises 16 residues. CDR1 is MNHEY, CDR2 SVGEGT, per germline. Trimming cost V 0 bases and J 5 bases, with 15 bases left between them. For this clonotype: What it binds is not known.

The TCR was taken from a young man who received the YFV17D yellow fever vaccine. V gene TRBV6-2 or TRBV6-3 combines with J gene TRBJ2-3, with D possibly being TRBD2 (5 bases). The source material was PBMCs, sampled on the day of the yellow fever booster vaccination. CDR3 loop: CASSYSPSIARDTQYF. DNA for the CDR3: TGTGCCAGCAGTTACTCACCGTCAATAGCGAGAGATACGCAGTATTTT.